The clone carrying this TCR beta chain was counted between two and nine times. Antigen unknown. This record belongs to a study of identical twins. Findings and caveats of the study: Reduced insertions were recorded for abundant cord blood beta clonotypes, with no such pattern in memory repertoires. Partly confounded zero-insertion analyses could result from invariant MAIT and iNKT cells.

The germline V gene has CDR1 DFQATT and CDR2 SNEGSKA (reference sequence). The CDR3 sequence is 13 residues long. Trimming cost V 6 bases and J 4 bases, with 13 bases left between them. TCRdb processed the 5' RACE reads anew with MiXCR; each CDR3 protein has one entry. The sample records 500,000 to 600,000 distinct CDR3 sequences, around 20% being singletons. These records were also assigned to another study, of T cells expressing NK-cell markers. That work states: Sorted T-cell subsets CD3+CD56+NKG2C+, CD3+CD56+NKG2C- and CD3+CD56-NKG2C+ were TCR beta-sequenced. With respect to HCMV, seven of the eight sequenced donors were seropositive, and one was seronegative.

The source is a woman aged 18-29 years in good health. The chain carries TRBV20-1 and TRBJ2-1; D is possibly TRBD2 (6 bases). The sequenced sample was CD4+ T cells sorted from blood. CDR3: CSAPSGHYNEQFF. The CDR3 DNA is TGCAGTGCCCCGAGCGGGCATTACAATGAGCAGTTCTTC.